A selection of T cell receptor beta chains follows, all from one sample in a study of T cell repertoires in cytomegalovirus infection. MiXCR, run by TCRdb on the reads, gives a single entry per CDR3 protein. The repertoire holds approximately 97,000 distinct CDR3 sequences, 15% to 20% seen once, with around 8.2% in the top ten. Sequencing was done on a sample of PBMCs. These receptors were obtained from a human donor in good health (CMV status not recorded). Some clones in this sample may be carry-over from other donors' samples. The CDR3 runs from the conserved cysteine through the conserved F or W. A D gene is named only where the DNA matches it firmly. Size is stated for part of the rows, as once, few or many counts, or as a class when the clone is expanded.

v_call	j_call	clone_size	d_call	cdr3_aa	cdr3_nt
TRBV20-1	TRBJ2-5	.	.	CSGRRNQETQYF	TGCAGTGGGCGGAGGAACCAAGAGACCCAGTACTTC
TRBV28	TRBJ2-7	few	TRBD1	CASKQGGFNEQYF	TGTGCCAGCAAACAGGGGGGTTTCAACGAGCAGTACTTC
TRBV11-2	TRBJ1-1	many	.	CASSLKRTTDLEAFF	TGTGCCAGCAGCTTAAAAAGAACGACGGATCTTGAAGCTTTCTTT
TRBV28	TRBJ1-5	.	.	CASSRDNSWGNQPQHF	TGTGCCAGCAGTCGGGACAACTCCTGGGGCAATCAGCCCCAGCATTTT
TRBV7-2	TRBJ2-4	many	.	CASSFGGGENIQYF	TGTGCCAGCAGCTTTGGAGGGGGCGAAAACATTCAGTACTTC
TRBV25-1	TRBJ2-7	many	.	CASSEYKAGLDYEQYF	TGTGCCAGCAGTGAATATAAGGCGGGCCTGGATTACGAGCAGTACTTC
TRBV12-3/TRBV12-4	TRBJ2-7	few	.	CASSLQDSYEQYF	TGTGCCAGCAGTTTACAGGACAGCTACGAGCAGTACTTC
TRBV28	TRBJ1-5	.	.	CASLKTGDSNQPQHF	TGTGCCAGCTTAAAGACAGGAGACAGCAATCAGCCCCAGCATTTT
TRBV12-3/TRBV12-4	TRBJ1-5	.	TRBD1	CASSTGGAYNQPQHF	TGTGCCAGCAGCACAGGGGGCGCATACAATCAGCCCCAGCATTTT
TRBV27	TRBJ1-1	.	.	CASSLLENTEAFF	TGTGCCAGCAGTTTATTGGAGAACACTGAAGCTTTCTTT
TRBV29-1	TRBJ2-1	.	TRBD2	CSDLLAGGNNEQFF	TGCAGCGATCTCCTAGCGGGGGGCAACAATGAGCAGTTCTTC
TRBV11-2	TRBJ1-2	many	.	CASSPDMSNYGYTF	TGTGCCAGCAGCCCAGACATGTCTAACTATGGCTACACCTTC
TRBV5-6	TRBJ2-2	.	TRBD2	CASSPPGLEGNGELFF	TGTGCCAGCAGCCCGCCGGGACTAGAGGGGAACGGGGAGCTGTTTTTT
TRBV7-2	TRBJ1-5	many	.	CASSPGQGIGQPQHF	TGTGCCAGCAGCCCTGGGCAAGGGATAGGCCAGCCCCAGCATTTT
TRBV7-7	TRBJ2-5	.	TRBD2	CASSLGQGGPEETQYF	TGTGCTAGCAGCTTAGGTCAGGGAGGGCCGGAGGAGACCCAGTACTTC
TRBV6-2/TRBV6-3	TRBJ1-5	many	.	CASSYGQTYSNQPQHF	TGTGCCAGCAGTTACGGGCAGACTTATAGCAATCAGCCCCAGCATTTT
TRBV6-6	TRBJ1-1	many	.	CASSYGGMNTEAFF	TGTGCCAGCAGTTATGGGGGCATGAACACTGAAGCTTTCTTT
TRBV7-3	TRBJ2-3	many	.	CASSSTGQPTDTQYF	TGTGCCAGCAGCTCGACTGGACAGCCCACAGATACGCAGTATTTT
TRBV7-8	TRBJ1-1	many	.	CASSLEGGIEAFF	TGTGCCAGCAGCTTAGAGGGCGGAATTGAAGCTTTCTTT
TRBV2	TRBJ2-5	.	TRBD2	CASALRRGREESQYF	TGTGCCAGCGCCCTGAGGCGGGGGAGAGAAGAGTCCCAGTACTTC
TRBV12-3/TRBV12-4	TRBJ2-3	few	TRBD2	CASSFGLAVTSTDTQYF	TGTGCCAGCAGTTTCGGACTAGCGGTCACTAGCACAGATACGCAGTATTTT
TRBV14	TRBJ2-2	.	TRBD1	CASSQRDTPTGAHTGELFF	TGTGCCAGCAGCCAAAGGGACACCCCGACAGGGGCGCACACCGGGGAGCTGTTTTTT
TRBV14	TRBJ1-6	.	.	CASQEGGISPLHF	TGTGCCAGCCAAGAGGGTGGCATCTCACCCCTCCACTTT
TRBV11-2	TRBJ2-3	.	.	CASSVRLGGDTQYF	TGTGCCAGCAGCGTCCGACTAGGAGGCGATACGCAGTATTTT
TRBV7-2	TRBJ2-3	many	TRBD1	CASSRRLGTGEGDTQYF	TGTGCCAGCAGCCGTCGCCTGGGGACAGGGGAAGGAGATACGCAGTATTTT
TRBV28	TRBJ2-7	few	TRBD1	CASSEIRGQGADEQYF	TGTGCCAGCAGTGAAATTCGCGGACAGGGGGCCGACGAGCAGTACTTC
TRBV5-6	TRBJ1-1	few	.	CASSLGRSGGAFF	TGTGCCAGCAGCTTGGGGCGTTCGGGCGGAGCTTTCTTT
TRBV5-1	TRBJ2-5	few	TRBD2	CASSFRGGAEETQYF	TGCGCCAGCAGCTTCCGGGGGGGGGCGGAAGAGACCCAGTACTTC
TRBV7-2	TRBJ2-7	many	.	CASSLDRSVYEQYF	TGTGCCAGCAGCCTAGATCGGTCGGTCTACGAGCAGTACTTC
TRBV7-3	TRBJ2-1	.	.	CASSLGGLSNINEQFF	TGTGCCAGCAGCTTAGGGGGCCTCAGTAACATCAATGAGCAGTTCTTC
TRBV2	TRBJ2-1	.	TRBD1	CATDQGAVLPALGYNEQFF	TGTGCTACCGACCAGGGGGCGGTTTTACCCGCGTTAGGATACAATGAGCAGTTCTTC
TRBV29-1	TRBJ2-5	.	.	CSVDPVGETQYF	TGCAGCGTTGATCCCGTCGGGGAGACCCAGTACTTC
TRBV2	TRBJ2-3	many	TRBD2	CASTPRLAGSTDTQYF	TGTGCCAGCACCCCACGGCTAGCGGGGAGCACAGATACGCAGTATTTT
TRBV7-2	TRBJ2-5	few	.	CASSFLGEDQETQYF	TGTGCCAGCAGCTTTTTGGGAGAAGACCAAGAGACCCAGTACTTC
TRBV7-2	TRBJ2-3	many	.	CASSVGSTDTQYF	TGTGCCAGCAGTGTCGGGTCCACAGATACGCAGTATTTT
TRBV28	TRBJ1-1	many	.	CASSTPGTENTEAFF	TGTGCCAGCAGTACTCCCGGGACGGAGAACACTGAAGCTTTCTTT
TRBV11-2	TRBJ2-7	.	.	CASSLVSSQREYF	TGTGCCAGCAGCTTAGTCTCTTCCCAAAGGGAGTACTTC
TRBV19	TRBJ1-1	.	TRBD1	CASSKDRAGYEAFF	TGTGCCAGTAGTAAGGACAGGGCCGGCTATGAAGCTTTCTTT
TRBV7-6	TRBJ1-2	many	TRBD1	CASSPDRNYGYTF	TGTGCCAGCAGCCCGGACAGGAACTATGGCTACACCTTC
TRBV4-1	TRBJ1-1	.	TRBD1	CASSQSTGGATRGAFF	TGCGCCAGCAGCCAATCTACAGGGGGAGCCACGAGGGGAGCTTTCTTT
TRBV7-9	TRBJ2-5	few	.	CASSLDGETQYF	TGTGCCAGCAGCTTAGATGGGGAGACCCAGTACTTC
TRBV7-2	TRBJ2-4	many	.	CASSFDPRAKNIQYF	TGTGCCAGCAGCTTCGACCCCAGGGCCAAAAACATTCAGTACTTC
TRBV7-2	TRBJ2-5	many	.	CASTRGYQETQYF	TGTGCCAGCACCCGGGGGTACCAAGAGACCCAGTACTTC
TRBV12-5	TRBJ2-5	.	TRBD2	CASGLGTSGGGQETQYF	TGTGCTAGTGGTTTGGGGACTAGCGGGGGGGGACAAGAGACCCAGTACTTC
TRBV11-2	TRBJ2-5	.	TRBD2	CASSLSVSGGARQETQYF	TGTGCCAGCAGCTTAAGCGTTAGCGGGGGGGCCCGACAAGAGACCCAGTACTTC
TRBV25-1	TRBJ1-5	many	.	CASSESGKDNQPQHF	TGTGCCAGCAGTGAGAGTGGAAAAGATAATCAGCCCCAGCATTTT